This TCR beta chain was sequenced for a study of Ad26.COV2.S vaccination and SARS-CoV-2 variants. The germline V gene encodes CDR1 ENHRY and CDR2 SYGVKD. This CDR3 has 14 residues. The V and J ends lost 6 bases and 3 bases, in that order; junction bases with no gene match: 7. The treatment is: approximately 18 received Ad26.COV2.S at low or high dose, single or two shots; 5 received placebo; per-sample allocation not given. The investigators took samples on day 63 after the first vaccine or placebo injection. The repertoire was sequenced with immunoSEQ multiplex PCR; TCRdb's copy has only in-frame clones and lacks some. This table has roughly 390,000 clones, 70% to 90% appearing once.

This TCR derives from a person between 18 and 59 years old who received the Ad26.COV2.S COVID-19 vaccine or a placebo. The specimen comprised peripheral blood, sampled in a trial of Ad26.COV2.S vaccine versus placebo. This chain links TRBV10-3 with TRBJ1-2, with 7 bases fitting TRBD1. This chain's CDR3 is CAIRQGLTDYGYTF. As DNA, the CDR3 is TGTGCCATCAGACAGGGGCTGACGGACTATGGCTACACCTTC.